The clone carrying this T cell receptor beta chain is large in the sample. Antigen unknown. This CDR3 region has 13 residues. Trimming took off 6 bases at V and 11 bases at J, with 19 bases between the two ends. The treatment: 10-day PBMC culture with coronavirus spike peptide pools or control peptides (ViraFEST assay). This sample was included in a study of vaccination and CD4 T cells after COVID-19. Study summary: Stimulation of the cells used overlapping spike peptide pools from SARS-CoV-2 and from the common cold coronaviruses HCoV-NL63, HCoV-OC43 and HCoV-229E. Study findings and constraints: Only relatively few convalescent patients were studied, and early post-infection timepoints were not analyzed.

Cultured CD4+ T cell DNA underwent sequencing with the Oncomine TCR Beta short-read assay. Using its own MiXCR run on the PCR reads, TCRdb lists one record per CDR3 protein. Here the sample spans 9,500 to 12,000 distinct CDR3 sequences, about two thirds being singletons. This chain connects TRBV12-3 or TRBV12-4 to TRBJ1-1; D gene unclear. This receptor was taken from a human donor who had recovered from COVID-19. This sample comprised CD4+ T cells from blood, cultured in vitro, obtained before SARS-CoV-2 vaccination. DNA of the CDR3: TGTGCCAGCAGCTTCCTACAAGGAGGGAGGGCTTTCTTT. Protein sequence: CASSFLQGGRAFF.